The clone carrying this T cell receptor (beta chain) showed up just a few times. Libraries were prepared by immunoSEQ multiplex PCR; TCRdb keeps only in-frame clonotypes and omits some of them. The table records around 180,000 clones, 80% to 90% of them present only once. The entry originates in a study of blood T cell repertoires in COVID-19. Background on the study: Samples of COVID-19 (acute and convalescent) were obtained from the United States, Italy and Spain.

The source material was peripheral blood. The origin of this receptor is a man aged 60-69 years with acute or convalescent COVID-19.

The DNA of the CDR3 is TGTGCCAGTAGTTGGACAGGGGGCACGGGCTATGGCTACACCTTC. Its translation: CASSWTGGTGYGYTF. V gene TRBV19 combines with J gene TRBJ1-2; 11 positions agree with TRBD1. Germline assignment: CDR1 LNHDA and CDR2 SQIVND (reference sequence). With 5 bases clipped from V and 4 bases from J, the junction kept 6 bases outside the gene matches. The CDR3 has 15 residues.